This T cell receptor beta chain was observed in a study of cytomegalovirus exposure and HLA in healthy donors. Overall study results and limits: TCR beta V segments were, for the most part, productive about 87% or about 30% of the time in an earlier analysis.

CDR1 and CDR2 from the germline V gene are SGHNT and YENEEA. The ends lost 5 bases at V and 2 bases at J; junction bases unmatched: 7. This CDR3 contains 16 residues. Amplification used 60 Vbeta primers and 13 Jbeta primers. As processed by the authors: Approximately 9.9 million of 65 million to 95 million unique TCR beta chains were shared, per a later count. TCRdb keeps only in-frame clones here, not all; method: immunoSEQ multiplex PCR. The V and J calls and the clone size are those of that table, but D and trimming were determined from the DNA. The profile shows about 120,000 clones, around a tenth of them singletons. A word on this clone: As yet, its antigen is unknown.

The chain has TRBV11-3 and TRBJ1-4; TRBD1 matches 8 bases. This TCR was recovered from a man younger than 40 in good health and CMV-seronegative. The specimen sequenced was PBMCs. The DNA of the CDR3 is TGTGCCAGCAGCGGGCAGGGGGCATGGACTAATGAAAAACTGTTTTTT. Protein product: CASSGQGAWTNEKLFF.